A selection of T cell receptor beta chains follows, all from one sample in a study of T cells in Graves' hyperthyroidism and ophthalmopathy. TCRdb redid the calling of the multiplex PCR reads with MiXCR, one entry per CDR3 protein. The sample shows approximately 360,000 distinct CDR3 sequences, around a sixth of them seen only once. The sample comprised blood. These receptors all come from a woman aged 18-30 years with Graves' hyperthyroidism that later progressed to Graves' ophthalmopathy. The CDR3 runs from the conserved cysteine through the conserved F or W. Each record gives: J gene, D gene, clone size, V gene, CDR3 protein, CDR3 DNA. The D gene is left open where the match is weak. Some rows have no size entry. The others give once, few or many, or a class for an expanded clone.

j_gene: TRBJ1-2
d_gene: .
abundance: many
v_gene: TRBV7-9
CDR3aa: CASSLNYGYTF
CDR3nt: TGTGCCAGCAGTTTAAACTATGGCTACACCTTC

j_gene: TRBJ2-1
d_gene: .
abundance: many
v_gene: TRBV12-3/TRBV12-4
CDR3aa: CASSFGSRNEQFF
CDR3nt: TGTGCCAGCAGTTTTGGTTCTAGGAATGAGCAGTTCTTC

j_gene: TRBJ2-7
d_gene: .
abundance: many
v_gene: TRBV28
CDR3aa: CASSPPGQFRDEQYF
CDR3nt: TGTGCCAGCAGTCCTCCAGGCCAGTTCCGGGACGAGCAGTACTTC

j_gene: TRBJ2-7
d_gene: TRBD2
abundance: .
v_gene: TRBV27
CDR3aa: CASSFFTSGRGLYEQYF
CDR3nt: TGTGCCAGCAGTTTTTTTACTAGCGGGAGGGGCCTCTACGAGCAGTACTTC

j_gene: TRBJ2-1
d_gene: TRBD2
abundance: .
v_gene: TRBV20-1
CDR3aa: CSARDPRTSGTYNEQFF
CDR3nt: TGCAGTGCTAGAGATCCCCGGACTAGCGGAACTTACAATGAGCAGTTCTTC

j_gene: TRBJ1-5
d_gene: TRBD1
abundance: many
v_gene: TRBV9
CDR3aa: CASSAGQGNQPQHF
CDR3nt: TGTGCCAGCAGCGCCGGACAGGGTAATCAGCCCCAGCATTTT

j_gene: TRBJ2-4
d_gene: .
abundance: many
v_gene: TRBV11-2
CDR3aa: CASSLIRDTGSVAKNIQYF
CDR3nt: TGTGCCAGCAGCTTAATCCGGGACACAGGGTCGGTAGCCAAAAACATTCAGTACTTC

j_gene: TRBJ2-2
d_gene: TRBD2
abundance: .
v_gene: TRBV9
CDR3aa: CASSARTSGDLNTGELFF
CDR3nt: TGTGCCAGCAGCGCTCGGACTAGCGGAGACCTGAACACCGGGGAGCTGTTTTTT

j_gene: TRBJ2-1
d_gene: TRBD2
abundance: few
v_gene: TRBV20-1
CDR3aa: CSARLAGSYNEQFF
CDR3nt: TGCAGTGCCAGACTAGCGGGATCCTACAATGAGCAGTTCTTC

j_gene: TRBJ2-7
d_gene: TRBD1
abundance: many
v_gene: TRBV27
CDR3aa: CASSLWGQPGDEQYF
CDR3nt: TGTGCCAGCAGTTTATGGGGACAGCCTGGGGACGAGCAGTACTTC

j_gene: TRBJ2-7
d_gene: .
abundance: .
v_gene: TRBV3-2
CDR3aa: CASSRGEVSYEQYF
CDR3nt: TGTGCCAGCAGTCGAGGGGAAGTCTCCTACGAGCAGTACTTC

j_gene: TRBJ2-1
d_gene: TRBD2
abundance: .
v_gene: TRBV20-1
CDR3aa: CSAPYGLAYDNEQFF
CDR3nt: TGCAGTGCTCCTTACGGACTAGCGTATGACAATGAGCAGTTCTTC

j_gene: TRBJ2-7
d_gene: .
abundance: many
v_gene: TRBV2
CDR3aa: CASSRQGLYEQYF
CDR3nt: TGTGCCAGCAGTCGTCAGGGTCTCTACGAGCAGTACTTC

j_gene: TRBJ2-7
d_gene: TRBD2
abundance: once
v_gene: TRBV5-1
CDR3aa: CASSPTSGNSYEQYF
CDR3nt: TGCGCCAGCAGTCCGACTAGCGGGAATTCCTACGAGCAGTACTTC

j_gene: TRBJ2-4
d_gene: TRBD1
abundance: many
v_gene: TRBV11-2
CDR3aa: CASSRTGSGIQYF
CDR3nt: TGTGCCAGCAGCCGGACAGGGAGTGGCATTCAGTACTTC

j_gene: TRBJ1-1
d_gene: TRBD1
abundance: many
v_gene: TRBV6-2/TRBV6-3
CDR3aa: CASTRVQGVLAEAFF
CDR3nt: TGTGCCAGCACCAGGGTACAGGGGGTATTGGCTGAAGCTTTCTTT

j_gene: TRBJ2-3
d_gene: TRBD2
abundance: many
v_gene: TRBV7-8
CDR3aa: CASSLEGLAGGVTQYF
CDR3nt: TGTGCCAGCAGCTTAGAGGGACTAGCGGGAGGTGTTACGCAGTATTTT

j_gene: TRBJ2-1
d_gene: TRBD2
abundance: few
v_gene: TRBV2
CDR3aa: CASSPTSGRVYNEQFF
CDR3nt: TGTGCCAGCAGTCCGACTAGCGGGAGGGTATACAATGAGCAGTTCTTC

j_gene: TRBJ2-5
d_gene: .
abundance: once
v_gene: TRBV20-1
CDR3aa: CSAREYTRAGPPQTQYF
CDR3nt: TGCAGTGCTAGAGAGTATACTAGGGCAGGACCTCCCCAGACCCAGTACTTC

j_gene: TRBJ1-4
d_gene: .
abundance: once
v_gene: TRBV27
CDR3aa: CASSVNGGTNEKLFF
CDR3nt: TGTGCCAGTTCAGTGAACGGGGGAACTAATGAAAAACTGTTTTTT

j_gene: TRBJ2-3
d_gene: .
abundance: few
v_gene: TRBV6-1
CDR3aa: CASGQPTDTQYF
CDR3nt: TGTGCCAGCGGACAGCCCACAGATACGCAGTATTTT

j_gene: TRBJ1-2
d_gene: TRBD1
abundance: few
v_gene: TRBV27
CDR3aa: CASSSGTSPPGGGYGYTF
CDR3nt: TGTGCCAGCAGTTCTGGGACATCGCCCCCAGGGGGTGGCTATGGCTACACCTTC

j_gene: TRBJ1-2
d_gene: .
abundance: .
v_gene: TRBV7-2
CDR3aa: CASTRPDRLFGYTF
CDR3nt: TGTGCCAGCACCCGACCAGACAGACTATTCGGCTACACCTTC

j_gene: TRBJ1-1
d_gene: .
abundance: many
v_gene: TRBV28
CDR3aa: CASSFQDEAFF
CDR3nt: TGTGCCAGCAGTTTTCAGGATGAAGCTTTCTTT

j_gene: TRBJ2-1
d_gene: .
abundance: few
v_gene: TRBV7-7
CDR3aa: CASSLGAGWDNEQFF
CDR3nt: TGTGCTAGCAGCTTAGGGGCGGGATGGGACAATGAGCAGTTCTTC

j_gene: TRBJ2-1
d_gene: .
abundance: many
v_gene: TRBV7-8
CDR3aa: CASSLGITREQFF
CDR3nt: TGTGCCAGCAGCTTAGGGATCACAAGGGAGCAGTTCTTC

j_gene: TRBJ1-3
d_gene: .
abundance: .
v_gene: TRBV28
CDR3aa: CASSPKGGYLGNTIYF
CDR3nt: TGTGCCAGCAGTCCCAAGGGGGGGTATCTCGGAAACACCATATATTTT

j_gene: TRBJ1-2
d_gene: TRBD1
abundance: few
v_gene: TRBV3-1
CDR3aa: CASSLGTGGTYGYTF
CDR3nt: TGTGCCAGCAGCCTAGGGACAGGGGGGACCTATGGCTACACCTTC

j_gene: TRBJ2-5
d_gene: .
abundance: many
v_gene: TRBV14
CDR3aa: CASSQRISWGARQQETQYF
CDR3nt: TGTGCCAGCAGCCAAAGGATCAGCTGGGGCGCCAGGCAGCAAGAGACCCAGTACTTC

j_gene: TRBJ2-3
d_gene: TRBD2
abundance: .
v_gene: TRBV27
CDR3aa: CASGTSGTPSTDTQYF
CDR3nt: TGTGCCAGCGGGACTAGCGGGACCCCTAGCACAGATACGCAGTATTTT

j_gene: TRBJ2-5
d_gene: TRBD2
abundance: few
v_gene: TRBV5-1
CDR3aa: CASRAAGHGQETQYF
CDR3nt: TGCGCCAGCCGCGCAGCGGGGCACGGGCAAGAGACCCAGTACTTC

j_gene: TRBJ1-3
d_gene: .
abundance: few
v_gene: TRBV6-6
CDR3aa: CASSYGGPSGNTIYF
CDR3nt: TGTGCCAGCAGTTACGGGGGGCCCTCTGGAAACACCATATATTTT

j_gene: TRBJ2-4
d_gene: TRBD2
abundance: few
v_gene: TRBV15
CDR3aa: CATSRDKAAGAGDIQYF
CDR3nt: TGTGCCACCAGCAGAGATAAGGCTGCGGGAGCGGGCGACATTCAGTACTTC

j_gene: TRBJ2-3
d_gene: .
abundance: few
v_gene: TRBV19
CDR3aa: CASSTPADTQYF
CDR3nt: TGTGCCAGTAGTACCCCGGCAGATACGCAGTATTTT

j_gene: TRBJ1-1
d_gene: .
abundance: many
v_gene: TRBV5-1
CDR3aa: CASSESGPTNTEAFF
CDR3nt: TGCGCCAGCAGCGAGTCGGGACCGACGAACACTGAAGCTTTCTTT

j_gene: TRBJ2-7
d_gene: TRBD2
abundance: .
v_gene: TRBV7-9
CDR3aa: CASSLVDSGRAVPYEQYF
CDR3nt: TGTGCCAGCAGCTTAGTCGATAGCGGGAGGGCCGTCCCCTACGAGCAGTACTTC

j_gene: TRBJ2-5
d_gene: TRBD1
abundance: many
v_gene: TRBV12-3/TRBV12-4
CDR3aa: CASSVGQIETQYF
CDR3nt: TGTGCCAGCAGTGTGGGACAGATAGAGACCCAGTACTTC

j_gene: TRBJ1-5
d_gene: .
abundance: many
v_gene: TRBV11-2
CDR3aa: CASSLAGGANSNQPQHF
CDR3nt: TGTGCCAGCAGCTTAGCTGGGGGAGCCAATAGCAATCAGCCCCAGCATTTT

j_gene: TRBJ2-3
d_gene: .
abundance: many
v_gene: TRBV2
CDR3aa: CASREGIRQTPSTDTQYF
CDR3nt: TGTGCCAGCAGAGAAGGCATTCGCCAGACTCCTAGCACAGATACGCAGTATTTT

j_gene: TRBJ2-7
d_gene: .
abundance: many
v_gene: TRBV20-1
CDR3aa: CSAIFGSSYEQYF
CDR3nt: TGCAGTGCTATCTTTGGAAGCTCCTACGAGCAGTACTTC

j_gene: TRBJ2-3
d_gene: .
abundance: many
v_gene: TRBV3-1
CDR3aa: CASSQVSTDTQYF
CDR3nt: TGTGCCAGCAGCCAAGTTAGCACAGATACGCAGTATTTT

j_gene: TRBJ2-3
d_gene: TRBD2
abundance: many
v_gene: TRBV11-2
CDR3aa: CASSFLAGGWDGTDTQYF
CDR3nt: TGTGCCAGCAGCTTTCTAGCGGGAGGGTGGGACGGCACAGATACGCAGTATTTT

j_gene: TRBJ2-2
d_gene: .
abundance: .
v_gene: TRBV28
CDR3aa: CASLPTNTGELFF
CDR3nt: TGTGCCAGCCTTCCTACGAACACCGGGGAGCTGTTTTTT

j_gene: TRBJ2-7
d_gene: TRBD2
abundance: .
v_gene: TRBV11-2
CDR3aa: CASSIRDYYEQYF
CDR3nt: TGTGCCAGCAGCATCCGGGACTACTACGAGCAGTACTTC

j_gene: TRBJ2-2
d_gene: .
abundance: few
v_gene: TRBV6-1
CDR3aa: CASSGVIGTGELFF
CDR3nt: TGTGCCAGCAGCGGCGTAATAGGCACCGGGGAGCTGTTTTTT

j_gene: TRBJ2-2
d_gene: TRBD2
abundance: .
v_gene: TRBV18
CDR3aa: CASSQQREGRSGELFF
CDR3nt: TGTGCCAGCTCACAACAGCGGGAGGGCCGCTCCGGGGAGCTGTTTTTT

j_gene: TRBJ2-6
d_gene: .
abundance: few
v_gene: TRBV7-6
CDR3aa: CASSLGWFRSGANVLTF
CDR3nt: TGTGCCAGCAGCTTAGGTTGGTTCAGATCTGGGGCCAACGTCCTGACTTTC

j_gene: TRBJ1-3
d_gene: TRBD1
abundance: many
v_gene: TRBV5-1
CDR3aa: CASSLTPTGSGNTIYF
CDR3nt: TGCGCCAGCAGCTTGACTCCGACAGGGTCTGGAAACACCATATATTTT

j_gene: TRBJ2-1
d_gene: .
abundance: many
v_gene: TRBV2
CDR3aa: CASSGGTLYYNEQFF
CDR3nt: TGTGCCAGCAGTGGGGGAACCTTATATTACAATGAGCAGTTCTTC

j_gene: TRBJ2-2
d_gene: TRBD2
abundance: .
v_gene: TRBV27
CDR3aa: CASSPIAGGGSGELFF
CDR3nt: TGTGCCAGCAGTCCGATAGCGGGAGGGGGGTCCGGGGAGCTGTTTTTT

j_gene: TRBJ1-3
d_gene: TRBD1
abundance: few
v_gene: TRBV3-1
CDR3aa: CASSQLPGQSSGNTIYF
CDR3nt: TGTGCCAGCAGCCAACTTCCGGGACAGAGCTCTGGAAACACCATATATTTT

j_gene: TRBJ1-2
d_gene: TRBD1
abundance: few
v_gene: TRBV6-5
CDR3aa: CASSYSGRGHGYTF
CDR3nt: TGTGCCAGCAGTTACTCGGGCAGGGGGCATGGCTACACCTTC

j_gene: TRBJ1-3
d_gene: TRBD1
abundance: few
v_gene: TRBV19
CDR3aa: CASSRGQSSGNTIYF
CDR3nt: TGTGCCAGTAGCCGGGGACAGTCTTCTGGAAACACCATATATTTT

j_gene: TRBJ2-2
d_gene: .
abundance: few
v_gene: TRBV2
CDR3aa: CVSSGNRADGELFF
CDR3nt: TGTGTCAGCAGTGGTAACAGGGCGGACGGGGAGCTGTTTTTT

j_gene: TRBJ1-6
d_gene: .
abundance: .
v_gene: TRBV10-3
CDR3aa: CAISEDSHSPLHF
CDR3nt: TGTGCCATCAGCGAGGACAGTCATTCACCCCTCCACTTT

j_gene: TRBJ2-1
d_gene: .
abundance: .
v_gene: TRBV20-1
CDR3aa: CSASSGNEQFF
CDR3nt: TGCAGTGCTTCAAGCGGGAATGAGCAGTTCTTC

j_gene: TRBJ2-5
d_gene: .
abundance: few
v_gene: TRBV9
CDR3aa: CASSVGATDRILQETQYF
CDR3nt: TGTGCCAGCAGCGTAGGGGCCACCGACAGGATCCTTCAAGAGACCCAGTACTTC